This TCR beta chain was profiled in a study of shared clonotypes between healthy human individuals. Negatively enriched CD4+ T cells were divided by CD45RA into naive and memory. V dropped 5 bases and J dropped 5 bases, with 13 bases sitting between them. CDR1 SGHTA and CDR2 FQGTGA come from the germline V gene. CDR3 length equals 13 residues. TCRdb's copy holds only in-frame clones and misses some; the assay was immunoSEQ multiplex PCR. The sample includes over a million clones, roughly 96% of them seen just once. Concerning this clone itself: Its antigen is currently unknown.

Points from the study as a whole: Across four donors, naive CD4 shared around 5.1%, naive CD8 around 3.8%, memory CD4 about 2.5%, memory CD8 0.4% to 0.5%.

The origin of this receptor is a man in his thirties or forties in good health. Sequences were obtained from naive CD4+ T cells sorted from blood. As to subset: CD45RA+ positively selected. The V gene is TRBV7-3, the J gene TRBJ2-7; possible D gene TRBD1, 6 bases. The CDR3 sequence is CASSRDGGDEQYF. The CDR3 bases are TGTGCCAGCAGCCGCGATGGGGGCGACGAGCAGTACTTC. The whole variable domain, remainder taken from reference TRBV7-3 and TRBJ2-7, is GAGVSQTPSNKVTEKGKYVELRCDPISGHTALYWYRQSLGQGPEFLIYFQGTGAADDSGLPNDRFFAVRPEGSVSTLKIQRTERGDSAVYLCASSRDGGDEQYFGPGTRLTVT.